This TCR beta chain comes out of a study of blood T cell repertoires in COVID-19. V was pared by 6 bases and J by 3 bases, with 10 bases of the junction left unmatched. This CDR3 is built from 15 residues. The germline V gene encodes CDR1 MNHEY and CDR2 SVGAGI. Sequencing used immunoSEQ multiplex PCR; TCRdb keeps in-frame clones, though not all of them. The table has tens of thousands of clones, more than 90% seen once; the top ten hold less than 50%. The TCR comes from a man aged 55 to 70 with active or convalescent COVID-19. The V and J genes are TRBV6-5 and TRBJ1-1; 7 bases align to TRBD1. The specimen was peripheral blood. The DNA of the CDR3 is TGTGCCAGCAGCCTCAGACAGGGCGGCCACACTGAAGCTTTCTTT. Translation gives CASSLRQGGHTEAFF.